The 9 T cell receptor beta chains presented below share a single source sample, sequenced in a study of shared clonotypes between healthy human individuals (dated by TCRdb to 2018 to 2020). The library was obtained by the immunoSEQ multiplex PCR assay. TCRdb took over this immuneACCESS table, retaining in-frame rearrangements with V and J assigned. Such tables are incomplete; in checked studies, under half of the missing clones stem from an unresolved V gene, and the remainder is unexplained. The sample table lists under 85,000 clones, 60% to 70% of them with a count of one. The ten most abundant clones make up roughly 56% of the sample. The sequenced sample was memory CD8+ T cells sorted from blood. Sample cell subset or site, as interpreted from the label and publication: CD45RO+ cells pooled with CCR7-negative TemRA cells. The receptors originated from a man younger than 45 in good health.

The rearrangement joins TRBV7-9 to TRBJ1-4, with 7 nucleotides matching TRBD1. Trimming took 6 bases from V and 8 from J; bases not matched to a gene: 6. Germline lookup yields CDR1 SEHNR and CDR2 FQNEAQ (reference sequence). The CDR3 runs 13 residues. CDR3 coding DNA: TGTGCCAGCAGTGACAGGGTTGGGGAAAAACTGTTTTTT. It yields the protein CASSDRVGEKLFF. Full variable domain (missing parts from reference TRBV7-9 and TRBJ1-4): DTGVSQNPRHKITKRGQNVTFRCDPISEHNRLYWYRQTLGQGPEFLTYFQNEAQLEKSRLLSDRFSAERPKGSFSTLEIQRTEQGDSAMYLCASSDRVGEKLFFGSGTQLSVL.

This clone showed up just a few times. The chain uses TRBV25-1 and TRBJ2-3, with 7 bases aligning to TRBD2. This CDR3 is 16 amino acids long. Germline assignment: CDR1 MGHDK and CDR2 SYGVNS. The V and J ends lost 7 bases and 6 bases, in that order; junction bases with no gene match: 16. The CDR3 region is CASTRRGTGGKDTQYF. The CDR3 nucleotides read TGTGCCAGCACCCGGCGGGGGACGGGAGGAAAGGATACGCAGTATTTT.

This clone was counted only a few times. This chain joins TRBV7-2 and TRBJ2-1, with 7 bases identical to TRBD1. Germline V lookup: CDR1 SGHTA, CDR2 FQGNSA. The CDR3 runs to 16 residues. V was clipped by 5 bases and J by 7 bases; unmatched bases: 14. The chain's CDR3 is CASSLGGLGRRNEQFF. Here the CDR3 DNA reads TGTGCCAGCAGCCTAGGGGGCCTTGGCAGAAGGAATGAGCAGTTCTTC.

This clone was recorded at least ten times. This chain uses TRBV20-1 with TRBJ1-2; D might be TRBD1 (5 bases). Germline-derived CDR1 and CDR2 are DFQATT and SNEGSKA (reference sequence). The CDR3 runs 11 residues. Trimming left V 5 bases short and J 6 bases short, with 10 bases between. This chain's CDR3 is CSAPAGDGYTF. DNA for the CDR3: TGCAGTGCTCCTGCGGGGGATGGCTACACCTTC.

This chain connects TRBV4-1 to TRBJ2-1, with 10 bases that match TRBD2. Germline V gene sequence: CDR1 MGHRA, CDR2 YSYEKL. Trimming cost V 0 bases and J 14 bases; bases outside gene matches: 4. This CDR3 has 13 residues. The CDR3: CASSQESGTSEFF. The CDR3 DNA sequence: TGCGCCAGCAGCCAAGAGTCCGGGACTAGCGAGTTCTTC.

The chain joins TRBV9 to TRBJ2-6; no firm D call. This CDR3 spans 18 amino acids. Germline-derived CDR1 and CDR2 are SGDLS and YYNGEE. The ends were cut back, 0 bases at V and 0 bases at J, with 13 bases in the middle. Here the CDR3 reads CASSVEIPWDSGANVLTF. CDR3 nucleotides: TGTGCCAGCAGCGTAGAAATCCCCTGGGACTCTGGGGCCAACGTCCTGACTTTC.

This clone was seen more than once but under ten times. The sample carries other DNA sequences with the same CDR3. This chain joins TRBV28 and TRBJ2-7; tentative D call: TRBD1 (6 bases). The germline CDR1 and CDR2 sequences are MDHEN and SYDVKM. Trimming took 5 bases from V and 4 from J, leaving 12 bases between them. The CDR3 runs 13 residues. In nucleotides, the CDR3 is TGTGCCAGCAGTCCCGGGACATCTTACGAGCAGTACTTC. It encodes CASSPGTSYEQYF. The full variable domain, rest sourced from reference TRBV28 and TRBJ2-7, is DVKVTQSSRYLVKRTGEKVFLECVQDMDHENMFWYRQDPGLGLRLIYFSYDVKMKEKGDIPEGYSVSREKKERFSLILESASTNQTSMYLCASSPGTSYEQYFGPGTRLTVT.

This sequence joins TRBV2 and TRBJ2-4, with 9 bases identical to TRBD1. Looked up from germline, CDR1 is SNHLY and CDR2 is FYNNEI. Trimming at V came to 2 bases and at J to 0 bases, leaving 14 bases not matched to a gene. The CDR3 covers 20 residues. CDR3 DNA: TGTGCCAGCAGTGAATTGGGCGACAGGGGGTGGTATGAAGCCAAAAACATTCAGTACTTC. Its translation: CASSELGDRGWYEAKNIQYF. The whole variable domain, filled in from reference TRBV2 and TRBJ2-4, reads EPEVTQTPSHQVTQMGQEVILRCVPISNHLYFYWYRQILGQKVEFLVSFYNNEISEKSEIFDDQFSVERPDGSNFTLKIRSTKLEDSAMYFCASSELGDRGWYEAKNIQYFGAGTRLSVL.

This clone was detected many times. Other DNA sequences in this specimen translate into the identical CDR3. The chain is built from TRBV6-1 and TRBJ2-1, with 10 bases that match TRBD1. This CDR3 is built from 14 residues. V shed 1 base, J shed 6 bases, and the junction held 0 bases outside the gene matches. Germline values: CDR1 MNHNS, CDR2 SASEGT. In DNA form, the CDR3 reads TGTGCCAGCAGTGAAGGGACAGGGGGCAATGAGCAGTTCTTC. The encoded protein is CASSEGTGGNEQFF.